A single sample is the source of the 22 T cell receptor beta chains below, sequenced in a study of T cells in Graves' hyperthyroidism and ophthalmopathy. RNA transcripts provided the source from which TCR beta CDR3 regions were amplified. Researchers ran a first-round RT-PCR on the TCR CDR3 using the HTBI primer set. TCRdb analysed the multiplex PCR reads with MiXCR anew, one entry per CDR3 protein. The sample holds fewer than 750,000 distinct CDR3 sequences, just over 45% seen once. Sequencing used peripheral blood or thyroid tissue (not recorded which). The source of these receptors is a young woman with Graves' hyperthyroidism.

The chain has TRBV7-2 and TRBJ2-7, with 10 bases lining up with TRBD2. There are 17 residues in the CDR3. Germline loops: CDR1 SGHTA, CDR2 FQGNSA. The V and J ends lost 2 bases and 4 bases, in that order; junction bases with no gene match: 11. The CDR3 sequence is CASSLSRASGRGYEQYF. The CDR3 DNA follows: TGTGCCAGCAGCTTATCCCGGGCTAGCGGGAGAGGTTACGAGCAGTACTTC.

This clonotype was detected a few times. The rearrangement links TRBV2 to TRBJ2-3; 9 nucleotides agree with TRBD2. CDR3 length: 16 amino acids. The trim removed 2 bases at V and 2 bases at J, leaving 5 bases unmatched. Germline CDR1 reads SNHLY; CDR2 reads FYNNEI. The CDR3 region is CASSELPSGITDTQYF. CDR3 nucleotide sequence: TGTGCCAGCAGTGAATTGCCTAGCGGGATCACAGATACGCAGTATTTT.

Notes on this clonotype: This may arise from a read error, as a much more abundant clone is one base away. The rearrangement uses TRBV5-1 and TRBJ2-5; tentative D call: TRBD2 (5 bases). CDR1 is SGHRS, CDR2 YFSETQ, per germline. This CDR3 comprises 12 residues. CDR3 sequence: CASSRWGEAQYF. The CDR3 bases are TGCGCCAGCAGCCGGTGGGGAGAGGCCCAGTACTTC.

The J gene is TRBJ2-7, the V gene TRBV20-1; D unclear. TRBJ2-5 explains the end of the DNA better; the J call may be wrong. CDR1 is DFQATT and CDR2 is SNEGSKA in the germline V gene (reference sequence). The CDR3 has 11 amino acids. The CDR3 bases are TGCAGTGCTAGTAACGGCGGGACCCAGTACTTC. This encodes CSASNGGTQYF.

This clonotype came up many times. This chain connects TRBV7-2 to TRBJ2-5; the D gene could be TRBD1 or TRBD2 (5 bases each). Trimming removed 4 bases at V and 2 bases at J, with 5 bases between. This CDR3 comprises 12 residues. The germline V gene has CDR1 SGHTA and CDR2 FQGNSA. The DNA of the CDR3 is TGTGCCAGCAGCTGGGGGCAAGAGACCCAGTACTTC. Residues: CASSWGQETQYF.

This clonotype was counted ten times or more. The DNA of the CDR3 is TGTGCCAGCAGCGTAGGTGCAGGGGAGAACTATGGCTACACCTTC. Translation: CASSVGAGENYGYTF. V and J are TRBV9 and TRBJ1-2, with a possible D match to TRBD1 (6 bases). The CDR3 is 15 amino acids. Germline loops: CDR1 SGDLS, CDR2 YYNGEE. V gave up 0 bases and J gave up 2 bases, with 11 bases separating them.

The chain is built from TRBV27 and TRBJ1-2; possible D gene TRBD1, 6 bases. The CDR3 is 15 residues long. Germline V gene data show CDR1 as MNHEY and CDR2 as SMNVEV (reference sequence). The V and J ends lost 6 bases and 0 bases respectively, with 14 bases between them. CDR3 sequence (DNA): TGTGCCAGCAGGGGGTTGGGGGCTGCTAACTATGGCTACACCTTC. Translating it yields CASRGLGAANYGYTF.

The V and J genes are TRBV19 and TRBJ1-4, with D perhaps TRBD1 (6 bases). The CDR3 extends over 15 amino acids. Trimming removed 2 bases at V and 7 bases at J, with 14 bases between. Germline CDR1 reads LNHDA; CDR2 reads SQIVND (reference sequence). Written as DNA, the CDR3 is TGTGCCAGTAGTATACTCCCGGGGGCGTTTGAAAAACTGTTTTTT. Protein: CASSILPGAFEKLFF. The full variable domain, in which reference TRBV19 and TRBJ1-4 provide the parts outside the CDR3, is DGGITQSPKYLFRKEGQNVTLSCEQNLNHDAMYWYRQDPGQGLRLIYYSQIVNDFQKGDIAEGYSVSREKKESFPLTVTSAQKNPTAFYLCASSILPGAFEKLFFGSGTQLSVL.

In its sample, this clonotype was seen many times. No DNA is shown, since the ends of the CDR3 on it are uncertain; the CDR3 is the one TCRdb lists. The rearrangement links TRBV20-1 to TRBJ1-1; no check of the table's D call, TRBD1, against the DNA was made. The CDR3 has 14 residues if both end residues are counted. CDR1 is DFQATT and CDR2 is SNEGSKA in the germline V gene (reference sequence). The CDR3 here is CSSSGAGRLLEAFF.

The gene calls are TRBV7-9 and TRBJ2-2; 9 bases match TRBD2. Losses at the gene ends were 5 bases for V and 4 bases for J; bases not matched to a gene: 11. Germline CDR1 reads SEHNR; CDR2 reads FQNEAQ (reference sequence). CDR3 length: 17 residues. CDR3 protein: CASSGSAGGPSTGELFF. The DNA of the CDR3 is TGTGCCAGCAGCGGATCCGCGGGAGGGCCAAGCACCGGGGAGCTGTTTTTT.

This clonotype showed up just a few times. J is TRBJ2-7 and V is TRBV10-3; D not certain. Germline V gene data show CDR1 as ENHRY and CDR2 as SYGVKD. V lost 2 bases, J lost 7 bases, and 6 bases lay in between. This CDR3 contains 11 residues. In DNA form, the CDR3 reads TGTGCCATCAGTGAGATGGGAGAGCAGTACTTC. Translated: CAISEMGEQYF.

This clonotype was counted many times. V and J are TRBV19 and TRBJ1-5; a possible D gene is TRBD1 (5 bases). Trimming pared 7 bases from V and 0 bases from J, leaving 13 bases between. The CDR3 spans 15 residues. In germline, CDR1 is LNHDA, CDR2 SQIVND (reference sequence). CDR3 in amino acids: CASTPGRFSNQPQHF. The CDR3 nucleotides read TGTGCCAGTACCCCGGGACGTTTTAGCAATCAGCCCCAGCATTTT.

This clonotype came up a few times. The rearrangement uses TRBV29-1 and TRBJ1-5; TRBD1 might be the D (5 bases). Germline V gene data show CDR1 as SQVTM and CDR2 as ANQGSEA. This CDR3 spans 13 amino acids. The V and J ends lost 3 bases and 11 bases respectively, with 17 bases between them. CDR3 nucleotide sequence: TGCAGCGTTGAGGGCCGACAGCAAGAGACCCAGCATTTT. It specifies CSVEGRQQETQHF.

This clonotype showed up many times. V usage is TRBV2 and J usage is TRBJ2-7, with D possibly called TRBD1 or TRBD2 (7 bases each). Trimming removed 6 bases from V and 4 bases from J, with 16 bases in between. CDR1 is SNHLY, CDR2 FYNNEI, per germline. CDR3 length: 14 residues. CDR3 in amino acids: CASRTRGGSYEQYF. DNA of the CDR3: TGTGCCAGCAGAACCAGGGGGGGTAGTTACGAGCAGTACTTC. Full variable domain (remainder filled in from reference TRBV2 and TRBJ2-7): EPEVTQTPSHQVTQMGQEVILRCVPISNHLYFYWYRQILGQKVEFLVSFYNNEISEKSEIFDDQFSVERPDGSNFTLKIRSTKLEDSAMYFCASRTRGGSYEQYFGPGTRLTVT.

This clonotype was detected many times. The chain employs TRBV7-9 and TRBJ1-4; the D gene is possibly TRBD1 (5 bases). Germline V gene sequence: CDR1 SEHNR, CDR2 FQNEAQ (reference sequence). V was trimmed by 0 bases and J by 2 bases, leaving 10 bases between them. The CDR3 spans 16 residues. The CDR3 bases are TGTGCCAGCAGCTTAGCAAATCGGGGGACTAATGAAAAACTGTTTTTT. Translated, it gives CASSLANRGTNEKLFF.

This clonotype was detected ten times or more. This sequence joins TRBV9 and TRBJ1-3, with TRBD1 matching over 8 bases. CDR1 and CDR2 (germline): SGDLS, YYNGEE. V dropped 3 bases and J dropped 0; count of bases not matched to a gene: 5. The CDR3 contains 16 residues. CDR3 region: CASSATGGGSGNTIYF. DNA for the CDR3: TGTGCCAGCAGCGCTACAGGGGGTGGCTCTGGAAACACCATATATTTT.

There are many counts of this clonotype. The chain couples TRBV5-1 to TRBJ2-5; D tentatively reads TRBD1 or TRBD2 (5 bases each). Trimming pared 6 bases from V and 4 bases from J, leaving 19 bases between. The V gene's germline CDR1 is SGHRS and CDR2 YFSETQ. The CDR3 spans 15 residues. The CDR3 region is CASNPDLGVTETQYF. CDR3 DNA sequence: TGCGCCAGCAACCCGGATTTGGGGGTCACAGAGACCCAGTACTTC.

This clonotype has a count of ten or more. This chain links TRBV20-1 with TRBJ2-7, with TRBD2 matching over 13 bases. CDR1 is DFQATT, CDR2 SNEGSKA, per germline (reference sequence). The CDR3 is made up of 17 amino acids. Trimming at V came to 1 base and at J to 0 bases, leaving 6 bases not matched to a gene. The CDR3 region has the DNA TGCAGTGCTAGAGCTGGACTAGCGGGAGCCGTCTCCTACGAGCAGTACTTC. It is translated as CSARAGLAGAVSYEQYF.

This clonotype occurred a few times. This chain uses TRBV3-1 with TRBJ2-5; 7 nucleotides align to TRBD2. The germline gives CDR1 LGHDT, CDR2 YNNKEL (reference sequence). V lost 0 bases to trimming and J lost 1 base; unmatched junction nucleotides: 5. This CDR3 contains 16 residues. The CDR3 is CASSQDKLASQETQYF. The CDR3 DNA is TGTGCCAGCAGCCAAGATAAACTAGCGTCCCAAGAGACCCAGTACTTC.

This clonotype was seen a few times. V gene TRBV15 combines with J gene TRBJ1-2; D unclear. V lost 3 bases and J lost 8, with 10 bases in between. This CDR3 contains 12 residues. CDR1 and CDR2 (germline): LNHNV, YYDKDF (reference sequence). The CDR3: CATSSPLVGYTF. The CDR3 DNA sequence: TGTGCCACCAGCAGTCCCTTAGTAGGCTACACCTTC.

The chain links TRBV5-1 to TRBJ2-3, with TRBD2 identical over 9 bases. Germline CDR1 and CDR2: SGHRS and YFSETQ. The J segment lost 4 bases and the V segment lost 2 bases, leaving 11 bases of the junction unmatched. The length of the CDR3 is 17 residues. CDR3: CASSFQSAGGVADTQYF. DNA for the CDR3: TGCGCCAGCAGCTTTCAGTCAGCGGGAGGAGTAGCAGATACGCAGTATTTT.

This clonotype was observed at least ten times. The chain carries TRBV7-9 and TRBJ1-2; a possible D gene is TRBD1 (6 bases). Trimming stripped 3 bases from V and 6 bases from J, with 11 bases between. Germline values: CDR1 SEHNR, CDR2 FQNEAQ (reference sequence). The length of the CDR3 is 13 residues. CDR3 in DNA: TGTGCCAGCAGCTTCTGGGGGGCAGATGGCTACACCTTC. As protein: CASSFWGADGYTF.